The 16 T cell receptor beta chains below come from one sample, sequenced in a study of CD8+ T cells in alopecia areata. Treatment in this sample: oral pan-JAK inhibitor, 5-10 mg twice daily. Once RNA had been extracted, it was reverse transcribed into cDNA to act as the sequencing template. Libraries were prepared by immunoSEQ multiplex PCR; TCRdb keeps only in-frame clonotypes and omits some of them. The sample records around 150,000 clones, less than 70% being singletons. The starting material was CD4+ T cells sorted from blood, obtained at week 4, from a patient treated with tofacitinib. The receptors come from a human donor with alopecia areata.

The chain uses TRBV7-9 and TRBJ2-7; D ambiguous. Germline CDR1 is SEHNR and CDR2 is FQNEAQ (reference sequence). V dropped 0 bases and J dropped 2 bases, with 8 bases sitting between them. The CDR3 runs 14 residues. The CDR3 here is CASSLAGRPYEQYF. The CDR3 bases are TGTGCCAGCAGCTTAGCAGGGCGGCCCTACGAGCAGTACTTC.

A few counts support this clone. This rearrangement joins TRBV29-1 to TRBJ1-2; D may be TRBD1 (5 bases). The CDR3 is 12 amino acids. Trimming took off 5 bases at V and 4 bases at J, with 11 bases between the two ends. Germline V CDR1 and CDR2: SQVTM, ANQGSEA. The CDR3 region has the DNA TGCAGCGTTCTCTGGGGCGGCTATGGCTACACCTTC. It encodes CSVLWGGYGYTF.

This clone was observed a handful of times. The J gene is TRBJ1-2, the V gene TRBV29-1; TRBD1 is a possible D gene (6 bases). Germline CDR1 is SQVTM and CDR2 is ANQGSEA. The CDR3 contains 14 residues. Trimming took 7 bases from V and 1 from J, leaving 16 bases between them. This CDR3 is CSDGTPFVNYGYTF. The CDR3 nucleotides are TGCAGCGACGGGACACCGTTCGTTAACTATGGCTACACCTTC.

The gene calls are TRBV29-1 and TRBJ1-1, with 7 bases aligning to TRBD1. The CDR3 spans 13 residues. With V trimmed by 3 bases and J by 2 bases, 3 bases remained unmatched. Germline-derived CDR1 and CDR2 are SQVTM and ANQGSEA. The chain's CDR3 is CSVETGINTEAFF. The CDR3 nucleotides read TGCAGCGTTGAGACAGGGATTAACACTGAAGCTTTCTTT.

Only a few counts were recorded for this clone. J is TRBJ2-6 and V is TRBV14; TRBD1 agrees at 10 bases. Trimming at V came to 4 bases and at J to 1 base, leaving 4 bases not matched to a gene. The CDR3 totals 17 residues. Germline lookup yields CDR1 SGHDN and CDR2 FVKESK. CDR3 coding DNA: TGTGCCAGCAGCCGCTGGGACAGGGGTTCTGGGGCCAACGTCCTGACTTTC. Translating gives CASSRWDRGSGANVLTF.

J is TRBJ1-3 and V is TRBV9; D is unresolved. Per germline, CDR1 SGDLS and CDR2 YYNGEE. CDR3 length: 16 residues. The V and J ends lost 0 bases and 0 bases respectively, with 10 bases between them. CDR3 coding DNA: TGTGCCAGCAGCGTAGTCCCAGGAAGCTCTGGAAACACCATATATTTT. Translating gives CASSVVPGSSGNTIYF.

A few counts support this clone. Written as DNA, the CDR3 is TGTGCCAGCAGCTTAGCGCAGGGCGACTCAGATACGCAGTATTTT. Protein product: CASSLAQGDSDTQYF. The rearrangement uses TRBV7-2 and TRBJ2-3; possibly TRBD1 for D (5 bases). CDR1 is SGHTA, CDR2 FQGNSA, per germline. V shed 0 bases and J shed 4 bases, with 11 bases lying between them. The CDR3 runs to 15 residues.

Note on this clone: Other nucleotide sequences in the sample specify the same CDR3. This chain links TRBV29-1 with TRBJ2-1, with 10 bases fitting TRBD2. Looked up from germline, CDR1 is SQVTM and CDR2 is ANQGSEA. With V trimmed by 6 bases and J by 1 base, 3 bases remained unmatched. The CDR3 is 14 amino acids. The CDR3 loop reads CSVVAGGSYNEQFF. DNA for the CDR3: TGCAGCGTGGTAGCGGGGGGATCCTACAATGAGCAGTTCTTC.

The rearrangement joins TRBV7-9 to TRBJ1-1, with 7 bases matching TRBD1. The CDR3 covers 14 residues. V lost 2 bases to trimming and J lost 3 bases; unmatched junction nucleotides: 3. CDR1 and CDR2 (germline): SEHNR, FQNEAQ (reference sequence). CDR3 nucleotide sequence: TGTGCCAGCAGCTTAAGAGGACAGGACACTGAAGCTTTCTTT. It encodes CASSLRGQDTEAFF.

This clone was found a few times. V is TRBV29-1 and J is TRBJ2-4; the D gene could be TRBD1 or TRBD2 (5 bases each). Trimming took 4 bases from V and 0 from J, leaving 10 bases between them. The CDR3 runs 14 residues. CDR1 is SQVTM, CDR2 ANQGSEA, per germline. The CDR3 here is CSVVGDLAKNIQYF. CDR3 coding DNA: TGCAGCGTTGTCGGGGACCTAGCCAAAAACATTCAGTACTTC.

This rearrangement joins TRBV6-5 to TRBJ2-7; D is possibly TRBD2 (5 bases). Germline V gene lookup returns CDR1 MNHEY and CDR2 SVGAGI. Trimming took 0 bases from V and 3 from J, leaving 12 bases between them. The CDR3 totals 15 residues. CDR3 sequence reads: CASSYSPLGGYEQYF. In DNA form, the CDR3 reads TGTGCCAGCAGTTACTCCCCGTTAGGAGGCTACGAGCAGTACTTC.

Comment on this clone: Other DNA sequences from this sample encode an identical CDR3 as well. The chain uses TRBV29-1 and TRBJ2-7, with D uncertain. V lost 4 bases to trimming and J lost 2 bases, with 9 bases between them. CDR1 SQVTM and CDR2 ANQGSEA come from the germline V gene. The CDR3 has 12 amino acids. CDR3 sequence: CSVAVGTYEQYF. The CDR3 coding sequence is TGCAGCGTTGCGGTCGGTACCTACGAGCAGTACTTC.

In this sample, this clone turned up a few times. This chain joins TRBV5-1 and TRBJ1-2, with D unresolved. Trimming removed 1 base at V and 11 bases at J, with 15 bases between. Looked up from germline, CDR1 is SGHRS and CDR2 is YFSETQ. CDR3 length: 13 amino acids. CDR3: CASSLNIGDHYTF. CDR3 DNA: TGCGCCAGCAGCTTGAATATAGGCGACCATTACACCTTC.

This chain joins TRBV7-2 and TRBJ2-1; no clear D gene. The V and J ends lost 0 bases and 4 bases respectively, with 7 bases between them. From germline, CDR1 is SGHTA and CDR2 FQGNSA. The CDR3 is 14 residues long. CDR3 nucleotide sequence: TGTGCCAGCAGCTTAGCGGCTACTTACAATGAGCAGTTCTTC. Protein: CASSLAATYNEQFF.

The chain combines TRBV6-5 with TRBJ1-2, with D unresolved. This CDR3 is built from 13 residues. Germline V lookup: CDR1 MNHEY, CDR2 SVGAGI. V gave up 7 bases and J gave up 1 base, with 10 bases separating them. This CDR3 is CASIAGGNYGYTF. In nucleotides, the CDR3 is TGTGCCAGCATTGCAGGAGGTAACTATGGCTACACCTTC.

This clone is a singleton in its sample. This chain's CDR3 is CAWSPRGAGANVLTF. CDR3 nucleotide sequence: TGTGCCTGGAGTCCAAGAGGAGCAGGGGCCAACGTCCTGACTTTC. This rearrangement joins TRBV30 to TRBJ2-6, with no clear D. The germline V and J ends were trimmed by 2 bases and 4 bases, with 12 bases remaining between them. Germline V lookup: CDR1 GTSNPN, CDR2 SVGIG (reference sequence). The CDR3 consists of 15 residues. The variable domain in full, with the rest retrieved from reference TRBV30 and TRBJ2-6, is SQTIHQWPATLVQPVGSPLSLECTVEGTSNPNLYWYRQAAGRGLQLLFYSVGIGQISSEVPQNLSASRPQDRQFILSSKKLLLSDSGFYLCAWSPRGAGANVLTFGAGSRLTVL.